The clone carrying this T cell receptor beta chain occurred many times. The J segment lost 0 bases and the V segment lost 6 bases, leaving 4 bases of the junction unmatched. CDR3 length: 14 amino acids. This sample stems from a study of blood T cells in healthy people across ages. Sample-barcoded 5' priming and a J-beta primer mix drove a second PCR of about 6 to 11 cycles. One entry per CDR3 protein results from TCRdb running MiXCR on the 5' RACE reads. The table has some 1.6 million distinct CDR3 sequences, 30% to 40% seen once; the top ten hold approximately 10%. The sequence was collected from a woman younger than 45 in good health. V is TRBV12-3 or TRBV12-4 and J is TRBJ2-5, with 7 bases that match TRBD2. The material sequenced was blood. DNA for the CDR3: TGTGCCAGCAGGCTGGGACTAAACCAAGAGACCCAGTACTTC. It yields the protein CASRLGLNQETQYF.